The 20 T cell receptor beta chains in this list originate from one sample, sequenced in a study of shared clonotypes between healthy human individuals (dated by TCRdb to about 2020). The library was generated by the immunoSEQ multiplex PCR assay. TCRdb retrieved this table from immuneACCESS and kept in-frame rearrangements only. Not all clones are present; in checked studies, unresolved V genes account for under half, and no reason is known for the remainder. Present in this sample are 2 million to 2.5 million clones, 93% of which were seen just once. The top ten constitute 0.35% to 0.45% of the sample. Specimen: naive CD4+ T cells from PBMCs. What this sample's cell subset or site label stands for: CD45RA+ positively selected. The receptors here all came from a man aged 18 to 35 in good health. Some clones in this sample may be carry-over from other donors' samples.

The chain uses TRBV29-1 and TRBJ2-3; maybe TRBD2 (6 bases). Germline V lookup: CDR1 SQVTM, CDR2 ANQGSEA. The CDR3 contains 13 residues. With 5 bases removed from V and 4 bases from J, the gap between germline ends came to 13 bases. The CDR3 is CSVRWRVADTQYF. The CDR3, as DNA: TGCAGCGTTAGATGGAGGGTTGCAGATACGCAGTATTTT.

The rearrangement uses TRBV18 and TRBJ1-1; D call uncertain. The V gene's germline CDR1 is KGHSH and CDR2 LQKENI. V was cut by 4 bases and J by 4 bases, with 16 bases left in between. The CDR3 has 15 amino acids. CDR3 loop: CASSLSGLSVTEAFF. Written as DNA, the CDR3 is TGTGCCAGCTCACTCTCCGGTCTCTCCGTCACTGAAGCTTTCTTT.

The V and J genes are TRBV6-6 and TRBJ1-2; 8 nucleotides line up with TRBD1. V trimming: 4 bases; J trimming: 7 bases; junction bases outside the gene matches: 5. Germline V gene sequence: CDR1 MNHNY, CDR2 SVGAGI (reference sequence). The CDR3 sequence is 13 residues long. CDR3 amino acids: CASSSGQGPGYTF. In DNA form, the CDR3 reads TGTGCCAGCAGTTCCGGACAGGGACCTGGCTACACCTTC.

This chain connects TRBV5-1 to TRBJ2-7, with 16 nucleotides matching TRBD2. The CDR3 length is 17 residues. CDR1 is SGHRS, CDR2 YFSETQ, per germline. Trimming at V came to 4 bases and at J to 1 base, leaving 5 bases not matched to a gene. The CDR3 loop reads CASSKGLAGGGSYEQYF. CDR3 in DNA: TGCGCCAGCAGCAAGGGACTAGCGGGAGGGGGTTCCTACGAGCAGTACTTC.

The rearrangement joins TRBV28 to TRBJ2-2, with D uncertain. This CDR3 is 14 amino acids long. V lost 4 bases to trimming and J lost 4 bases, with 10 bases between them. Per germline, CDR1 MDHEN and CDR2 SYDVKM. Here the CDR3 reads CASSSPSSTGELFF. CDR3 DNA: TGTGCCAGCAGTTCTCCATCGTCCACCGGGGAGCTGTTTTTT.

The rearrangement joins TRBV7-9 to TRBJ2-7; 13 nucleotides agree with TRBD2. Per germline, CDR1 SEHNR and CDR2 FQNEAQ (reference sequence). The J segment lost 6 bases and the V segment lost 5 bases, leaving 7 bases of the junction unmatched. The CDR3 is made up of 15 amino acids. CDR3: CASSATSGRAGEQYF. The CDR3 DNA reads as TGTGCCAGCAGCGCCACTAGCGGGAGGGCCGGCGAGCAGTACTTC.

This chain joins TRBV19 and TRBJ2-6; TRBD1 matches at 8 bases. The CDR3 length is 15 residues. Germline V gene data show CDR1 as LNHDA and CDR2 as SQIVND (reference sequence). Trimming removed 5 bases from V and 2 bases from J; junction bases left unmatched: 2. CDR3 in DNA: TGTGCCAGTAGTGGACAGGGACCTGGGGCCAACGTCCTGACTTTC. Its protein is CASSGQGPGANVLTF.

The chain uses TRBV7-3 and TRBJ2-3; D might be TRBD2 (5 bases). Germline CDR1 and CDR2: SGHTA and FQGTGA. Trimming took 5 bases from V and 0 from J, leaving 12 bases between them. This CDR3 has 15 amino acids. Here the CDR3 reads CASSPLGRSTDTQYF. CDR3 DNA: TGTGCCAGCAGCCCCCTTGGGAGAAGCACAGATACGCAGTATTTT.

The rearrangement uses TRBV11-3 and TRBJ2-1; D not resolved. CDR3 length: 13 amino acids. V lost 2 bases to trimming and J lost 9 bases, with 11 bases between them. CDR1 and CDR2 from the germline V gene are SGHNT and YENEEA. The CDR3 coding sequence is TGTGCCAGCAGCTTACAGGATCGCGGTGAGCAGTTCTTC. Protein: CASSLQDRGEQFF.

The chain carries TRBV2 and TRBJ2-3, with D perhaps given as TRBD1 or TRBD2 (5 bases each). This CDR3 is built from 15 residues. In germline, CDR1 is SNHLY, CDR2 FYNNEI. V was cut by 10 bases and J by 0 bases, with 17 bases left in between. The CDR3 spells CAITRDGGSTDTQYF. The CDR3 DNA is TGTGCCATCACCCGGGACGGAGGTAGCACAGATACGCAGTATTTT.

As regards this clone: Other DNA sequences within the sample encode an identical CDR3. The rearrangement uses TRBV11-2 and TRBJ2-3, with D hard to call. The CDR3 length is 12 residues. Trimming left V 0 bases short and J 4 bases short, with 2 bases between. Germline V gives CDR1 SGHAT, CDR2 FQNNGV. The CDR3 spells CASSLDPDTQYF. Written as DNA, the CDR3 is TGTGCCAGCAGCTTAGATCCAGATACGCAGTATTTT.

The chain recombines TRBV5-4 with TRBJ1-2; D ambiguous. V lost 1 base and J 8 bases, leaving 9 bases between the germline ends. The CDR3 has 12 amino acids. The V gene's germline CDR1 is SGHNT and CDR2 YYREEE (reference sequence). The CDR3 loop is CASSLSMRGYTF. The DNA for the CDR3 is TGTGCCAGCAGCTTGTCGATGCGGGGCTACACCTTC.

V gene TRBV6-1 combines with J gene TRBJ2-7; 8 positions match TRBD1. CDR1 MNHNS and CDR2 SASEGT come from the germline V gene. J gave up 4 bases and V 8 bases, and 4 bases lay outside the gene matches. The CDR3 covers 12 residues. This CDR3 is CASQGARYEQYF. In nucleotides, the CDR3 is TGTGCCAGCCAGGGGGCGAGATACGAGCAGTACTTC.

CDR3 residues: CASSLAGPNTEAFF. CDR3 DNA: TGTGCCAGCAGTTTAGCAGGGCCGAACACTGAAGCTTTCTTT. The chain has TRBV27 and TRBJ1-1; a weak D match, TRBD1 (5 bases). Germline V gene data show CDR1 as MNHEY and CDR2 as SMNVEV (reference sequence). Trimming cost V 2 bases and J 1 base, with 8 bases left between them. CDR3 length equals 14 residues.

The rearrangement joins TRBV11-1 to TRBJ2-7; D is possibly TRBD1 or TRBD2 (5 bases each). With 1 base removed from V and 7 bases from J, the gap between germline ends came to 14 bases. The V gene's germline CDR1 is SGHAT and CDR2 FQDESV (reference sequence). The CDR3 length is 14 residues. CDR3 sequence (DNA): TGTGCCAGCAGCTTAGACAGGCTCGCGGGTGAGCAGTACTTC. Encoded protein: CASSLDRLAGEQYF. Using reference TRBV11-1 and TRBJ2-7 for the parts outside the CDR3, the full variable domain is EAEVAQSPRYKITEKSQAVAFWCDPISGHATLYWYRQILGQGPELLVQFQDESVVDDSQLPKDRFSAERLKGVDSTLKIQPAELGDSAMYLCASSLDRLAGEQYFGPGTRLTVT.

This clone turned up a few times. The chain has TRBV5-1 and TRBJ1-1, with D uncertain. Germline loops: CDR1 SGHRS, CDR2 YFSETQ. The CDR3 is 13 amino acids. Deletions cut 2 bases from V and 3 bases from J, with 8 bases between. CDR3 DNA: TGCGCCAGCAGCTTCTCGCAATACACTGAAGCTTTCTTT. Residues: CASSFSQYTEAFF.

Comment on this clone: This sample also contains other DNA sequences that code for the same CDR3. The DNA of the CDR3 is TGTGCCAGCTCACCGCCTAGCGGAGGATACAATGAGCAGTTCTTC. It codes for CASSPPSGGYNEQFF. This chain joins TRBV18 and TRBJ2-1; 7 bases are a match to TRBD2. Germline CDR1 is KGHSH and CDR2 is LQKENI. J was trimmed by 4 bases and V by 3 bases; bases with no gene match: 6. The CDR3 is made up of 15 amino acids.

The chain couples TRBV7-9 to TRBJ2-3; D gene ambiguous. Germline lookup yields CDR1 SEHNR and CDR2 FQNEAQ (reference sequence). Trimming took 2 bases from V and 6 from J, leaving 12 bases between them. This CDR3 is built from 14 residues. The CDR3, as DNA: TGTGCCAGCAGCTTAACACCCTCTCTGGATACGCAGTATTTT. As protein: CASSLTPSLDTQYF. The entire variable domain, with the rest obtained from reference TRBV7-9 and TRBJ2-3, is as follows: DTGVSQNPRHKITKRGQNVTFRCDPISEHNRLYWYRQTLGQGPEFLTYFQNEAQLEKSRLLSDRFSAERPKGSFSTLEIQRTEQGDSAMYLCASSLTPSLDTQYFGPGTRLTVL.

The V call is TRBV30, the J call TRBJ1-2; D is ambiguous. V dropped 0 bases and J dropped 8 bases, with 13 bases sitting between them. Per germline, CDR1 GTSNPN and CDR2 SVGIG (reference sequence). This CDR3 comprises 13 residues. The CDR3 DNA reads as TGTGCCTGGAGTGTACTGGAGGGTTTGGGCTACACCTTC. Protein product: CAWSVLEGLGYTF.

V and J are TRBV11-1 and TRBJ2-5; 11 nucleotides agree with TRBD1. The V gene's germline CDR1 is SGHAT and CDR2 FQDESV (reference sequence). The J segment lost 5 bases and the V segment lost 5 bases, leaving 4 bases of the junction unmatched. This CDR3 has 14 residues. CDR3 in DNA: TGTGCCAGCAGCCCAAGGACAGGGGGCGAGACCCAGTACTTC. It yields the protein CASSPRTGGETQYF. Combining the CDR3 with reference TRBV11-1 and TRBJ2-5 gives the whole variable domain EAEVAQSPRYKITEKSQAVAFWCDPISGHATLYWYRQILGQGPELLVQFQDESVVDDSQLPKDRFSAERLKGVDSTLKIQPAELGDSAMYLCASSPRTGGETQYFGPGTRLLVL.